This T cell receptor (beta chain) was observed in a study of CD8+ T cells in alopecia areata. On the study more broadly: Treated patients were given 5 to 10 mg oral tofacitinib twice daily. For 6 to 18 months, tofacitinib was taken, and 6 months off drug followed.

As the sequencing template, cDNA was produced by extracting RNA and reverse transcribing it. Sequencing used immunoSEQ multiplex PCR; TCRdb keeps in-frame clones, though not all of them. The sample has about 260,000 clones, 60% seen once. The sample's treatment: oral pan-JAK inhibitor, 5-10 mg twice daily. Trimming shortened V by 0 bases and J by 1 base, and 5 bases separated the two germline ends. Germline V lookup: CDR1 SGHRS, CDR2 YFSETQ. The CDR3 runs to 14 residues. General observations from the study: Patients showed less clear TCR sequence sharing than mice, possibly partly because of HLA diversity. Under tofacitinib, fewer expanded CD8+ clones appeared among the top 100 scalp clones.

Worth noting for this clone: Its antigen is still unknown. This specimen includes other DNA sequences encoding the same CDR3.

This TCR was sampled from a human donor with alopecia areata. The starting material was CD4+ T cells sorted from blood, obtained at week 52, from a patient treated with tofacitinib. The chain uses TRBV5-1 and TRBJ2-4, with D hard to call. In DNA, the CDR3 is TGCGCCAGCAGCTTGGCCGGGGCCAAAAACATTCAGTACTTC. This translates into CASSLAGAKNIQYF.